The text below deals with one TCR beta chain. Its target is unknown. TCRdb re-derived calls from the multiplex PCR reads in MiXCR, one entry per CDR3 protein. The sample lists some 250,000 distinct CDR3 sequences, less than 35% occurring once. The lymph nodes were axillary draining lymph nodes from breast cancer patients. These data belong to a study of breast tumors, draining lymph nodes, adjacent tissues. Study outcomes and limitations: Compared with basal-like, luminal-like tumors shared significantly more repertoire with nontumor tissue. Data only fit, rather than demonstrated, lymph node origin of most tumor T cells. Tumors had less TCR diversity than lymph nodes, more than nontumor tissue.

Source material: axillary lymph node tissue. This clonotype was sampled from a female donor with breast cancer. Some clones in this sample may be carry-over from other donors' samples.

CDR3 loop: CASSPPPGQGGDPNTGELFF. The CDR3, as DNA: TGTGCCAGCTCACCACCGCCCGGACAGGGCGGGGACCCGAACACCGGGGAGCTGTTTTTT. The chain joins TRBV7-8 to TRBJ2-2; 8 bases align to TRBD1. Trimming removed 8 bases from V and 0 bases from J; junction bases left unmatched: 20. Germline CDR1 and CDR2: SGHVS and FQNEAQ. The CDR3 spans 20 residues.